This T cell receptor (beta chain) was identified during a study of blood T cell repertoires in COVID-19. Study overall: T cells, B-cell-depleted T cells, or PBMCs provided the cDNA or gDNA that served as material.

Measured with immunoSEQ multiplex PCR; TCRdb has only the in-frame clones, and not every one. The sample shows about 250,000 clones, roughly 85% of them seen only once. This CDR3 has 14 residues. Trimming took 4 bases from V and 6 from J, leaving 13 bases between them. Germline V gene data show CDR1 as SNHLY and CDR2 as FYNNEI. The Seattle patients, enrolled during active infection, were followed longitudinally. The rearrangement links TRBV2 to TRBJ1-5; possibly TRBD1 for D (5 bases). The source is a man aged 45-60 years with COVID-19, enrolled during active disease. The material sequenced was peripheral blood. CDR3 bases: TGTGCCAGCAGTGTCCGGGGGTCTGGTCAGCCCCAGCATTTT. This translates into CASSVRGSGQPQHF.